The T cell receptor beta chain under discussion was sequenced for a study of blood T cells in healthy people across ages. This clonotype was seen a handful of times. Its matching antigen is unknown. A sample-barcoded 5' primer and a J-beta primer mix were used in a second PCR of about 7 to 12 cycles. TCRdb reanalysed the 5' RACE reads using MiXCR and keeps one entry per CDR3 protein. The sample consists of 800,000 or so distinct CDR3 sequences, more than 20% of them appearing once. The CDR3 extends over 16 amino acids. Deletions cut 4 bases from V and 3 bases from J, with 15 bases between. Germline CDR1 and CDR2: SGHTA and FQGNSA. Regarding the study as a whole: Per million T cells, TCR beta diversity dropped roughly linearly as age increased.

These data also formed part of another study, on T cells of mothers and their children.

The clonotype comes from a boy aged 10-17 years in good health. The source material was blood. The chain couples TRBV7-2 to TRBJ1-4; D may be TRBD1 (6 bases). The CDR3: CASSSHTGIANEKLFF. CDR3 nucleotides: TGTGCCAGCAGCTCGCATACAGGGATTGCTAATGAAAAACTGTTTTTT. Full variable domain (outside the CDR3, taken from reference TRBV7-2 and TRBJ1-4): GAGVSQSPSNKVTEKGKDVELRCDPISGHTALYWYRQSLGQGLEFLIYFQGNSAPDKSGLPSDRFSAERTGGSVSTLTIQRTQQEDSAVYLCASSSHTGIANEKLFFGSGTQLSVL.